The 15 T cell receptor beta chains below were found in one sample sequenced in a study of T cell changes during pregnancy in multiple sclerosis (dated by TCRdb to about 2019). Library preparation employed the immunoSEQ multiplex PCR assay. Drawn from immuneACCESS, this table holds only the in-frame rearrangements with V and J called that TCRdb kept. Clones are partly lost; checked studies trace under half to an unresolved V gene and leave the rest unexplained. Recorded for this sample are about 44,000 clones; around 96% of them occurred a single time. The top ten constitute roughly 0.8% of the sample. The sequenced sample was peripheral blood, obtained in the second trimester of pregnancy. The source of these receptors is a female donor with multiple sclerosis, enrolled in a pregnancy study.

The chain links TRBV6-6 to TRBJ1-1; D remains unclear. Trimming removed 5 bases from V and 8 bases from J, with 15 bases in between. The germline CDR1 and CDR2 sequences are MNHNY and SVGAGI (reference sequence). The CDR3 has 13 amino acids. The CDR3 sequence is CASSRRDEREAFF. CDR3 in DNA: TGTGCCAGCAGTCGCCGCGACGAGCGGGAAGCTTTCTTT.

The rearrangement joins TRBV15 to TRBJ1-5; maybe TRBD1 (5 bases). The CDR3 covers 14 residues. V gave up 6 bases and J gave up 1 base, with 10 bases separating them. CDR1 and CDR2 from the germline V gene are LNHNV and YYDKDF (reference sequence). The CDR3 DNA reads TGTGCCACCAGGGGGGGAAACAGCAATCAGCCCCAGCATTTT. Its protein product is CATRGGNSNQPQHF.

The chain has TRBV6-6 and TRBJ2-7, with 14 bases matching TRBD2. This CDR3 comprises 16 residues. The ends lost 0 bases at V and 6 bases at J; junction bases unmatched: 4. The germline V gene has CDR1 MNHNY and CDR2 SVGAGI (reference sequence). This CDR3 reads CASSYSPGTSGGEQYF. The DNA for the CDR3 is TGTGCCAGCAGTTACTCCCCTGGGACTAGCGGGGGCGAGCAGTACTTC.

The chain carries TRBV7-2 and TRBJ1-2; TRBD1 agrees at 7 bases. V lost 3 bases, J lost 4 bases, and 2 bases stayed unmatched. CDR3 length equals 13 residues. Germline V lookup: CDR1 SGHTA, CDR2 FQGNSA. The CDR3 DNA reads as TGTGCCAGCAGCTTGACAGGGCTCTATGGCTACACCTTC. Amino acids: CASSLTGLYGYTF. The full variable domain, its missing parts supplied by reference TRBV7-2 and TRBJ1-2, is GAGVSQSPSNKVTEKGKDVELRCDPISGHTALYWYRQSLGQGLEFLIYFQGNSAPDKSGLPSDRFSAERTGGSVSTLTIQRTQQEDSAVYLCASSLTGLYGYTFGSGTRLTVV.

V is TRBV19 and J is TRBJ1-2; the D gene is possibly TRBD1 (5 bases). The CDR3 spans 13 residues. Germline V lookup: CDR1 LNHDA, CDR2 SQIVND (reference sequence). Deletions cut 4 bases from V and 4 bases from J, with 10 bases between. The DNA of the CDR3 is TGTGCCAGTAGTAGGGTCGACAGCTATGGCTACACCTTC. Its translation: CASSRVDSYGYTF.

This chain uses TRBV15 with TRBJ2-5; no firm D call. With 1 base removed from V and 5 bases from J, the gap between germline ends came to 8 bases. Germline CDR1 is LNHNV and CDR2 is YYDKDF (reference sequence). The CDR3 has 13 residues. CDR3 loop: CATSRVYFETQYF. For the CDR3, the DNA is TGTGCCACCAGCAGAGTCTACTTCGAGACCCAGTACTTC.

The CDR3 region has the DNA TGTGCCAGCAGCCCCCCGGAGTTGGAAGCAGATCAGCCCCAGCATTTT. Its protein is CASSPPELEADQPQHF. The chain joins TRBV7-2 to TRBJ1-5; D is ambiguous. Germline CDR1 SGHTA, CDR2 FQGNSA. Trimming shortened V by 5 bases and J by 5 bases, and 19 bases separated the two germline ends. The CDR3 is 16 residues long.

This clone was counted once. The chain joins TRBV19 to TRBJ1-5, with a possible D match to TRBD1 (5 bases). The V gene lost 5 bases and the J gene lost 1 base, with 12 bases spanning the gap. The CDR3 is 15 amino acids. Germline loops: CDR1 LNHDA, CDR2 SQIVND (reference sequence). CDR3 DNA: TGTGCCAGTAGTGGCCTGGGGGGGAGCAATCAGCCCCAGCATTTT. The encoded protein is CASSGLGGSNQPQHF.

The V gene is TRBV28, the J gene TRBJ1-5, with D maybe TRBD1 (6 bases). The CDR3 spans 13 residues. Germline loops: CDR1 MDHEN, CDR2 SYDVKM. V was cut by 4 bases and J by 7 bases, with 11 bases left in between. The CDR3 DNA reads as TGTGCCAGCAGTTCGACAGGACGGCAGCCCCAGCATTTT. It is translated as CASSSTGRQPQHF.

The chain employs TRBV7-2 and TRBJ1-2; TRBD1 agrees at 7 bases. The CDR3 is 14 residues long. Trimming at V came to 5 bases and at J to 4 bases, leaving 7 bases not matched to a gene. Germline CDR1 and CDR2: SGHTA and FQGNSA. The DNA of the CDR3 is TGTGCCAGCAGCCCTCGGACAGGACCCTATGGCTACACCTTC. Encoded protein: CASSPRTGPYGYTF.

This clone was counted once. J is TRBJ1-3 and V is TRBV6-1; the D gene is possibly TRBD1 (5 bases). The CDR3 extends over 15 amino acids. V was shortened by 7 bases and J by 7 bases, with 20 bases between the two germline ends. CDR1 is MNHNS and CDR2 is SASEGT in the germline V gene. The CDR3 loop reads CASNPGDLGGNTIYF. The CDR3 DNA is TGTGCCAGCAACCCGGGGGACCTCGGGGGTAACACCATATATTTT.

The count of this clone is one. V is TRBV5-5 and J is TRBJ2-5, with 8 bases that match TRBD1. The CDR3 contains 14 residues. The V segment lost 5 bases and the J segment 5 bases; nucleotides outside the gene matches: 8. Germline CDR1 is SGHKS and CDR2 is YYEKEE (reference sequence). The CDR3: CASSPWTGRETQYF. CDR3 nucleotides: TGTGCCAGCAGTCCATGGACAGGGAGGGAGACCCAGTACTTC.

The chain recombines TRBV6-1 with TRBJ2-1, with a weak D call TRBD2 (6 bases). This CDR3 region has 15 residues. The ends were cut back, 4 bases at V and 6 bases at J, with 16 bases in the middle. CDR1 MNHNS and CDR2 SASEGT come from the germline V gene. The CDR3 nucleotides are TGTGCCAGCAGTGGAGACCCTAGCGTGGGCAATGAGCAGTTCTTC. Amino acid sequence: CASSGDPSVGNEQFF.

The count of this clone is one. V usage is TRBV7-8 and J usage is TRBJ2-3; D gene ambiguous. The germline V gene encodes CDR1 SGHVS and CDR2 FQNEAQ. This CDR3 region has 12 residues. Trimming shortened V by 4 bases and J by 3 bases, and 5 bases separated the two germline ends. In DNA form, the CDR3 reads TGTGCCAGCAGCTCTACGACAGATACGCAGTATTTT. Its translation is CASSSTTDTQYF.

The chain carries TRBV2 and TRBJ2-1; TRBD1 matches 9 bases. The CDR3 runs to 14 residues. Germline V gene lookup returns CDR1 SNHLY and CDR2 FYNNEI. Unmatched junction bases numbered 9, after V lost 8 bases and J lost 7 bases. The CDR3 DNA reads TGTGCCAGCGGAGGAGACAGGGGGAGAAATGAGCAGTTCTTC. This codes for CASGGDRGRNEQFF.